This entry lists 6 T cell receptor beta chains sequenced from one sample in a study of T cell responses to AZD1222 COVID-19 vaccine. Profiled with immunoSEQ multiplex PCR; TCRdb holds only in-frame clones, not every one. The sample gives about 110,000 clones, 87% of which show up once; around 4.3% is in the top ten. Here the sequenced sample was peripheral blood, taken on day 0 of AZD1222 vaccination. These TCRs come from an adult in good health.

The DNA of the CDR3 is TGTGCCACCAGTGGGGCAGGGGTCCATCAGCCCCAGCATTTT. This gives the protein CATSGAGVHQPQHF. V gene TRBV24-1 combines with J gene TRBJ1-5, with D perhaps matching TRBD1 (6 bases). Germline CDR1 KGHDR, CDR2 SFDVKD. The CDR3 loop spans 14 amino acids. V dropped 5 bases and J dropped 5 bases, with 12 bases sitting between them.

V gene TRBV28 combines with J gene TRBJ1-4; D may be TRBD1 (6 bases). The V end lost 2 bases, the J end lost 7 bases, and 17 bases lay between the germline ends. The CDR3 runs to 16 residues. Germline CDR1 reads MDHEN; CDR2 reads SYDVKM. The CDR3 nucleotides are TGTGCCAGCAGTTTAGAGGCAGGGGTCGGAAGTGAAAAACTGTTTTTT. It encodes CASSLEAGVGSEKLFF.

CDR3 sequence (DNA): TGCGCCAGCAGCGCAGGCCAGTTAACAGATACGCAGTATTTT. This gives the protein CASSAGQLTDTQYF. This chain links TRBV4-3 with TRBJ2-3; D remains ambiguous. CDR1 and CDR2 from the germline V gene are LGHNA and YSLEER. The CDR3 loop spans 14 amino acids. Trimming took off 5 bases at V and 3 bases at J, with 12 bases between the two ends.

This clone was seen only once. This chain connects TRBV18 to TRBJ2-1; 7 positions agree with TRBD1. The germline CDR1 and CDR2 sequences are KGHSH and LQKENI. The V gene end was trimmed by 2 bases and the J gene end by 5 bases; junction bases not matched to a gene: 0. The CDR3 extends over 13 amino acids. CDR3 nucleotide sequence: TGTGCCAGCTCACCAGGGACAGACAATGAGCAGTTCTTC. Residues: CASSPGTDNEQFF.

This clone was seen a single time. J is TRBJ1-2 and V is TRBV4-3; D possibly corresponds to TRBD1 (5 bases). Germline CDR1 reads LGHNA; CDR2 reads YSLEER. V lost 0 bases, J lost 5 bases, and 13 bases lay in between. This CDR3 spans 15 amino acids. Here the CDR3 DNA reads TGCGCCAGCAGCCAAGATGGAGGGGCGGATTATGGCTACACCTTC. Translation: CASSQDGGADYGYTF.

On this clone itself: Other DNA sequences within the sample encode an identical CDR3. V gene TRBV6-2 or TRBV6-3 combines with J gene TRBJ1-2; D is unresolved. V was cut by 0 bases and J by 2 bases, with 1 base left in between. The germline gives CDR1 MNHEY, CDR2 SVGEGT. The CDR3 runs 12 residues. The CDR3 coding sequence is TGTGCCAGCAGTTACTCAAACTATGGCTACACCTTC. The encoded protein is CASSYSNYGYTF.